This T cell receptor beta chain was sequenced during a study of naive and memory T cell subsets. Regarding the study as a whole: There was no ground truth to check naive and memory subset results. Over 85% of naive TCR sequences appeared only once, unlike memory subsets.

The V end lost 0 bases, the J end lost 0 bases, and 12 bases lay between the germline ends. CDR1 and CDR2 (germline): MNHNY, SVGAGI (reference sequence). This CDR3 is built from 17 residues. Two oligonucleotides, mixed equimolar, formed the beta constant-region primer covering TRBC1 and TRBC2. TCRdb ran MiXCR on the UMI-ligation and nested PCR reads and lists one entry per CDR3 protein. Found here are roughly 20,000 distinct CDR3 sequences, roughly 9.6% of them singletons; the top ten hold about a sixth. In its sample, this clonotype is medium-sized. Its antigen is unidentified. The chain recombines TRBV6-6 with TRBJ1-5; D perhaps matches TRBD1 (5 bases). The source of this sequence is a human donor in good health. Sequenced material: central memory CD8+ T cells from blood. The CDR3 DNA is TGTGCCAGCAGTTACTCGGTAGGGGCCGATAGCAATCAGCCCCAGCATTTT. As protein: CASSYSVGADSNQPQHF.